The T cell receptor beta chain described here comes from a study of shared clonotypes between healthy human individuals. The CDR3 covers 14 residues. With V trimmed by 0 bases and J by 3 bases, 2 bases remained unmatched. Germline V gene lookup returns CDR1 MGHDK and CDR2 SYGVNS. Naive CD8 cells lacked CD45RO, underwent positive selection for CCR7 and left out terminally differentiated effector memory CD45RA+ cells. The study drew all its donors from Caucasian adults living in Nashville, Tennessee. Here immunoSEQ multiplex PCR was the method, and the copy in TCRdb shows in-frame clones only, minus some. Here the sample spans more than 2 million clones, approximately 95% being singletons.

The rearrangement links TRBV25-1 to TRBJ2-7; 7 bases fit TRBD2. The sequenced sample consisted of naive CD8+ T cells sorted from blood. The sequence derives from a man aged 18 to 29 in good health. CDR3 sequence reads: CASSEYGEGYEQYF. The CDR3 DNA follows: TGTGCCAGCAGTGAATATGGGGAGGGCTACGAGCAGTACTTC.